This TCR beta chain was sequenced for a study of cytomegalovirus exposure and HLA in healthy donors. The protocol was immunoSEQ multiplex PCR, while the TCRdb copy is restricted to in-frame clones and leaves out a portion. Of about 110,000 clones detected, roughly 95% appear once; the ten largest clones hold about 0.7%. V lost 6 bases and J lost 5, with 16 bases in between. The length of the CDR3 is 15 residues. CDR1 is MNHEY, CDR2 SMNVEV, per germline (reference sequence). This rearrangement joins TRBV27 to TRBJ1-4; D not resolved. The TCR originated in a young woman in good health and CMV-seronegative. Material: PBMCs. The CDR3 coding sequence is TGTGCCAGCAGCCACCTTGCGGGGAAAAATGAAAAACTGTTTTTT. This codes for CASSHLAGKNEKLFF.